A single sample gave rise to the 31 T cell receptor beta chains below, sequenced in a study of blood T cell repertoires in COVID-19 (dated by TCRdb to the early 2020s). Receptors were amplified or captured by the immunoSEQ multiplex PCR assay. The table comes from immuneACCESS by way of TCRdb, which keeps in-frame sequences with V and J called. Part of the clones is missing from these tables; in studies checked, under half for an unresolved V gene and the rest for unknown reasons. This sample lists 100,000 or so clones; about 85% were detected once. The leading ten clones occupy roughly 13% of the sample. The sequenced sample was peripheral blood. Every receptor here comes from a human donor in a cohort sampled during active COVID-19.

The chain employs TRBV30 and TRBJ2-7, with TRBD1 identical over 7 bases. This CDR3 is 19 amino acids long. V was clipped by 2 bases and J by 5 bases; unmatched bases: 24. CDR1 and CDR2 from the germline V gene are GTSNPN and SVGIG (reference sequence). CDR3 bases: TGTGCCTGGAGTATCTCTTTAACGAGGGCGGTTAGGGGGCGCAACGAGCAGTACTTC. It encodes CAWSISLTRAVRGRNEQYF. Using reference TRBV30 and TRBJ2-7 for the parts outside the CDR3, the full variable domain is SQTIHQWPATLVQPVGSPLSLECTVEGTSNPNLYWYRQAAGRGLQLLFYSVGIGQISSEVPQNLSASRPQDRQFILSSKKLLLSDSGFYLCAWSISLTRAVRGRNEQYFGPGTRLTVT.

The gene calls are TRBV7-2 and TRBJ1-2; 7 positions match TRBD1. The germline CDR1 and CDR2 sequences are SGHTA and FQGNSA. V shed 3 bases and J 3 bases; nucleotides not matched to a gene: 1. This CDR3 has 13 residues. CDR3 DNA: TGTGCCAGCAGCTTTACAGGGGACTATGGCTACACCTTC. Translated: CASSFTGDYGYTF. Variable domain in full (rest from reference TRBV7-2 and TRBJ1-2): GAGVSQSPSNKVTEKGKDVELRCDPISGHTALYWYRQSLGQGLEFLIYFQGNSAPDKSGLPSDRFSAERTGGSVSTLTIQRTQQEDSAVYLCASSFTGDYGYTFGSGTRLTVV.

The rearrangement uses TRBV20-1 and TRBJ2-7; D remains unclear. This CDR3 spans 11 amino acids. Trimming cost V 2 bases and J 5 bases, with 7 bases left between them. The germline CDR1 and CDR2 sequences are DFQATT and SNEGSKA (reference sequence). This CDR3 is CSARLDHEQYF. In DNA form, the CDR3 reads TGCAGTGCTAGACTAGACCACGAGCAGTACTTC.

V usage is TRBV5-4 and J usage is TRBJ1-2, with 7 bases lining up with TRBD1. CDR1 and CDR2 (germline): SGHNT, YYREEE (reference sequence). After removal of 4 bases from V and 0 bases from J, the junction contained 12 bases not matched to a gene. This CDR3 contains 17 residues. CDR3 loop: CASSATGTDYSNYGYTF. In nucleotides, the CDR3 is TGTGCCAGCAGCGCAACCGGGACAGATTATTCTAACTATGGCTACACCTTC.

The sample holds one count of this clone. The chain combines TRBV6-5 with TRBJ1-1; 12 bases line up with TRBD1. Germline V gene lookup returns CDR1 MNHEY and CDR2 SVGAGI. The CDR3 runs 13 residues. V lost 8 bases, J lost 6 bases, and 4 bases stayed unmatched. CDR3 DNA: TGTGCCAGCTGGGACAGGGGGCTCGCTGAAGCTTTCTTT. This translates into CASWDRGLAEAFF.

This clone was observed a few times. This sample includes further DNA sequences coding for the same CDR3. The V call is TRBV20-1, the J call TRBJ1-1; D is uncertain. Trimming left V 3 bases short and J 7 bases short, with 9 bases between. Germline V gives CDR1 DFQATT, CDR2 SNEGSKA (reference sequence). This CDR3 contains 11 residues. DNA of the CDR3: TGCAGTGCTAGCGGTTCCGGTGAAGCTTTCTTT. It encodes CSASGSGEAFF.

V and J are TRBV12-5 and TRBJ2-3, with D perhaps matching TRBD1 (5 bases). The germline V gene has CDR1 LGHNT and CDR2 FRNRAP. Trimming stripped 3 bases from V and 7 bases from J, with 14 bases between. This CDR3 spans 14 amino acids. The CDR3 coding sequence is TGTGCTAGTGGTTTAAACAGGCAGTTTCATACGCAGTATTTT. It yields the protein CASGLNRQFHTQYF.

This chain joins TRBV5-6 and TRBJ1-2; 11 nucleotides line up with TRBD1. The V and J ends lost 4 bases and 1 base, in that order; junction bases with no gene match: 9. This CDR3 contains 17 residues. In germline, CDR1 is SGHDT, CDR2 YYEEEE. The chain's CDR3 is CASSGGQGARGNYGYTF. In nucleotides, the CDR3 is TGTGCCAGCAGCGGCGGACAGGGGGCGCGGGGTAACTATGGCTACACCTTC.

The CDR3 here is CASSQVPGQGFRQFF. In DNA, the CDR3 is TGTGCCAGCAGCCAAGTTCCGGGACAGGGTTTTCGGCAGTTCTTC. The chain is built from TRBV3-1 (or the pseudogene TRBV3-2) and TRBJ2-1; 9 positions match TRBD1. The CDR3 extends over 15 amino acids. Trimming cost V 1 base and J 12 bases; bases outside gene matches: 10. Germline CDR1 is LGHDT and CDR2 is YNNKEL (reference sequence).

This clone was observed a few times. As DNA, the CDR3 is TGTGCCACCAGTGATTTTGACAACCAGAACACTGAAGCTTTCTTT. This sequence encodes CATSDFDNQNTEAFF. The rearrangement joins TRBV24-1 to TRBJ1-1, with D unclear. The CDR3 has 15 residues. Trimming pared 1 base from V and 1 base from J, leaving 9 bases between. Germline lookup yields CDR1 KGHDR and CDR2 SFDVKD.

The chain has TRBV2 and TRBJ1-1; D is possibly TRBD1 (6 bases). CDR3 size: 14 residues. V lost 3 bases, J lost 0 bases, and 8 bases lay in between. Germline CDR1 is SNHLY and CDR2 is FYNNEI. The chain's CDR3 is CASSDDRLNTEAFF. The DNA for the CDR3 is TGTGCCAGCAGTGACGACAGGCTGAACACTGAAGCTTTCTTT.

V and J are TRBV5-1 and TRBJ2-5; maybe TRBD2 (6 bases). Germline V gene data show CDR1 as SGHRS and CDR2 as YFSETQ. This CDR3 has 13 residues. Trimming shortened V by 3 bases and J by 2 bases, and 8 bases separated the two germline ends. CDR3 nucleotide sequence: TGCGCCAGCAGCTCCGGGACTCAAGAGACCCAGTACTTC. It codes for CASSSGTQETQYF.

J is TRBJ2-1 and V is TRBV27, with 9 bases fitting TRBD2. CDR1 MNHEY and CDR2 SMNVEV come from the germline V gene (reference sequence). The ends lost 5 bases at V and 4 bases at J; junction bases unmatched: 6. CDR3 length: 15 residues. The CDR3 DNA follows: TGTGCCAGCAGTCATAGCGGGAGTGCATACAATGAGCAGTTCTTC. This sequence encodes CASSHSGSAYNEQFF.

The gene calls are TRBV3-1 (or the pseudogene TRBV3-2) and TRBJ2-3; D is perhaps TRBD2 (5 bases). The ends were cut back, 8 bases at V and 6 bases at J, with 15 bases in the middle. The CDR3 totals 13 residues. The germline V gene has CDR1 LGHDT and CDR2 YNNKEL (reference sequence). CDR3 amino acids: CASRLMMADTQYF. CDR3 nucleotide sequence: TGTGCCAGCCGACTAATGATGGCCGATACGCAGTATTTT.

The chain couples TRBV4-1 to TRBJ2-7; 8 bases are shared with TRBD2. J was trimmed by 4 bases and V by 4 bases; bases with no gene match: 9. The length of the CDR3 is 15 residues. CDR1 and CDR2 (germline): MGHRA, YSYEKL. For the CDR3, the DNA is TGCGCCAGCAGCCGGGGCCCGGGAGGGCCTTACGAGCAGTACTTC. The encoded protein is CASSRGPGGPYEQYF.

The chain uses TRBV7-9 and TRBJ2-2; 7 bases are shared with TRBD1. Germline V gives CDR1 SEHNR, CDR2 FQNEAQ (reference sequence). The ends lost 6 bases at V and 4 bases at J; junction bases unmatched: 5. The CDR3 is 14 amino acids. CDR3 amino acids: CASSSQGITGELFF. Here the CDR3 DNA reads TGTGCCAGCAGTTCACAGGGGATCACCGGGGAGCTGTTTTTT.

The CDR3 sequence: CASSLYGANVLTF. For the CDR3, the DNA is TGTGCCAGCAGCTTATATGGGGCCAACGTCCTGACTTTC. The chain recombines TRBV7-2 with TRBJ2-6; no reliable D call. This CDR3 spans 13 amino acids. Germline-derived CDR1 and CDR2 are SGHTA and FQGNSA. V gave up 2 bases and J gave up 3 bases, with 2 bases separating them.

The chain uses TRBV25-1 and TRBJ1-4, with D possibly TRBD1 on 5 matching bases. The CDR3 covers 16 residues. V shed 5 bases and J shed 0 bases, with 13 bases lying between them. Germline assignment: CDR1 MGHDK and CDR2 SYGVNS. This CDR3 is CASSRAGKATNEKLFF. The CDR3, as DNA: TGTGCCAGCAGTCGGGCAGGGAAGGCAACTAATGAAAAACTGTTTTTT.

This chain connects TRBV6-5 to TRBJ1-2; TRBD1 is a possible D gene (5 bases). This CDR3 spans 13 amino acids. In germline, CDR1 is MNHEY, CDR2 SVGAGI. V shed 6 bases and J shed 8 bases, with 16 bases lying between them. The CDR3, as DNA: TGTGCCAGCAGACCGCAGGGTTCGCGGGGCTACACCTTC. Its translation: CASRPQGSRGYTF.

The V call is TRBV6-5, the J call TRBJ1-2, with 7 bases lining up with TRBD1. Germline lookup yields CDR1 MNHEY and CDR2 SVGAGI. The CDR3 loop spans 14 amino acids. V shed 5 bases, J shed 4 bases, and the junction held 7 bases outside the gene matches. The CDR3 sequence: CASSRAGGPYGYTF. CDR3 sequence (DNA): TGTGCCAGCAGTAGGGCAGGGGGGCCCTATGGCTACACCTTC.

CDR3 region: CASSYSPYPTGLSSGANVLTF. CDR3 coding DNA: TGTGCCAGCAGTTACTCCCCTTACCCGACAGGGCTAAGCTCTGGGGCCAACGTCCTGACTTTC. The rearrangement uses TRBV6-2 or TRBV6-3 and TRBJ2-6, with 7 nucleotides matching TRBD1. The germline gives CDR1 MNHEY, CDR2 SVGEGT. V lost 0 bases and J lost 0; bases outside the gene matches: 14. The CDR3 spans 21 residues.

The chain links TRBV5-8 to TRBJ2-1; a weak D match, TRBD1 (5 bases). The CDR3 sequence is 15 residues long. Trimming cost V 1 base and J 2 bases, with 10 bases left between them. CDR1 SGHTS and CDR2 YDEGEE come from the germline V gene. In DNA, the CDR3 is TGTGCCAGCAGCTTGACCCTAGGGGCCTACAATGAGCAGTTCTTC. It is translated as CASSLTLGAYNEQFF.

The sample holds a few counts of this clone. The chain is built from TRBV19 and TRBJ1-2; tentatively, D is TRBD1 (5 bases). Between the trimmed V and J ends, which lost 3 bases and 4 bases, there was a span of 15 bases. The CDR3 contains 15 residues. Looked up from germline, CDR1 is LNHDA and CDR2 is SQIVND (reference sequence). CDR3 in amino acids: CASSIGGREFYGYTF. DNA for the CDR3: TGTGCCAGTAGTATCGGGGGAAGGGAATTCTATGGCTACACCTTC.

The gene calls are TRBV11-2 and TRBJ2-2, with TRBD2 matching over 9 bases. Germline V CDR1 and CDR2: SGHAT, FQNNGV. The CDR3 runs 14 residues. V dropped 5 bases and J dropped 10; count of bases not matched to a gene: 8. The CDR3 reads CASSGGGGPEELFF. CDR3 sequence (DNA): TGTGCCAGCAGCGGCGGGGGGGGGCCCGAGGAGCTGTTTTTT.

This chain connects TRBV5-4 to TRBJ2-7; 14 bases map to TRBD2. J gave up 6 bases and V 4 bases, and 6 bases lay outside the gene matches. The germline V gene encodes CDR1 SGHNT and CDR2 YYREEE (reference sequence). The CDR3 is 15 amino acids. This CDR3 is CASSQPGLAGAEQYF. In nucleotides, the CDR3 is TGTGCCAGCAGCCAGCCGGGACTAGCGGGAGCCGAGCAGTACTTC. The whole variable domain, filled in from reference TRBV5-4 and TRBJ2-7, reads ETGVTQSPTHLIKTRGQQVTLRCSSQSGHNTVSWYQQALGQGPQFIFQYYREEENGRGNFPPRFSGLQFPNYSSELNVNALELDDSALYLCASSQPGLAGAEQYFGPGTRLTVT.

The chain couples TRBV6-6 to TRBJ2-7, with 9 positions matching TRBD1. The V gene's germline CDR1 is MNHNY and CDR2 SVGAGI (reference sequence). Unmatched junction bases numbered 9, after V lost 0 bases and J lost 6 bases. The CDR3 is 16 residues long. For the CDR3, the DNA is TGTGCCAGCAGTTACTCGGTCGGGACAGGGAATCGCGAGCAGTACTTC. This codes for CASSYSVGTGNREQYF.

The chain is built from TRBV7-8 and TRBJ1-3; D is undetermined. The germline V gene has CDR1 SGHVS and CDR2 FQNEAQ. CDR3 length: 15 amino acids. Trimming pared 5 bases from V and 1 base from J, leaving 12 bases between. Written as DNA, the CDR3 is TGTGCCAGCAGCGCCGCCGAGGCTTCTGGAAACACCATATATTTT. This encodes CASSAAEASGNTIYF.

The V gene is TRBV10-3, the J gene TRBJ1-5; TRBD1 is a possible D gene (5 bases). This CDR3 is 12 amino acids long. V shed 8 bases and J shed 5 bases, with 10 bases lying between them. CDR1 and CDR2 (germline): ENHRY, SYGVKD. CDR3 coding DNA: TGTGCCATCTCCGACAGCTATCAGCCCCAGCATTTT. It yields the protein CAISDSYQPQHF.

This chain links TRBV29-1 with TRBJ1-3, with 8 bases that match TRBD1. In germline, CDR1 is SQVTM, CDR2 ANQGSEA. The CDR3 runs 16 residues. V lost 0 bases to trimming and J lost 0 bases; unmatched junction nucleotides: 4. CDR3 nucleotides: TGCAGCGTTGAAGACCTAACAGGGGGCTCTGGAAACACCATATATTTT. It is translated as CSVEDLTGGSGNTIYF.

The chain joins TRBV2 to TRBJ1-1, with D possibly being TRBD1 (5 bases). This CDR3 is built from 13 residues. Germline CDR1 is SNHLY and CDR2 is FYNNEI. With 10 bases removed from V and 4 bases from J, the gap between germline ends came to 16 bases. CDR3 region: CAMGSGGSTEAFF. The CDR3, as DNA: TGTGCCATGGGGTCGGGGGGGAGCACTGAAGCTTTCTTT.

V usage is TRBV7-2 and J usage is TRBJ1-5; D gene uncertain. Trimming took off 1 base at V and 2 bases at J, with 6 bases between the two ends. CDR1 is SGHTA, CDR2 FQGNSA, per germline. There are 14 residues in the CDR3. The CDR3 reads CASSLGRGNQPQHF. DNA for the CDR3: TGTGCCAGCAGCTTAGGTAGAGGCAATCAGCCCCAGCATTTT.